These T cell receptor beta chains were read from a single sample in a study of CD8 T cells in Susac syndrome. TCRdb ran MiXCR on the immunoSEQ multiplex PCR reads and lists one entry per CDR3 protein. This table holds about 80,000 distinct CDR3 sequences, around 94% found once. The specimen was CD8+ T cells from PBMCs. These receptors came from a human donor in good health. Both conserved end residues are part of each CDR3. D genes are given only for firm matches. Some rows mark clone size as missing; the rest say once, few, many or name a class of expanded clone.

d_gene: TRBD1; v_gene: TRBV7-6; j_gene: TRBJ2-7; abundance: -; CDR3aa: CASSLGPAGTGTYEQYF; CDR3nt: TGTGCCAGCAGCTTAGGGCCAGCTGGGACAGGGACCTACGAGCAGTACTTC
d_gene: -; v_gene: TRBV29-1; j_gene: TRBJ1-2; abundance: -; CDR3aa: CSVDRGTARFGYTF; CDR3nt: TGCAGCGTTGACCGAGGGACCGCCCGCTTTGGCTACACCTTC
d_gene: -; v_gene: TRBV19; j_gene: TRBJ2-1; abundance: -; CDR3aa: CASSIGSYNEQFF; CDR3nt: TGTGCCAGTAGTATCGGCAGTTACAATGAGCAGTTCTTC
d_gene: -; v_gene: TRBV15; j_gene: TRBJ2-2; abundance: -; CDR3aa: CATSRGRDTHTGELFF; CDR3nt: TGTGCCACCAGCAGAGGCCGGGACACGCACACCGGGGAGCTGTTTTTT
d_gene: -; v_gene: TRBV4-1; j_gene: TRBJ1-6; abundance: -; CDR3aa: CASSQSPLGIGRSSYNSPLHF; CDR3nt: TGCGCCAGCAGCCAATCCCCTCTTGGGATAGGGAGGAGCTCCTATAATTCACCCCTCCACTTT
d_gene: -; v_gene: TRBV9; j_gene: TRBJ2-7; abundance: -; CDR3aa: CASSNRQVPYTSNYEQYF; CDR3nt: TGTGCCAGCAGCAATAGACAGGTACCTTACACGTCTAACTACGAGCAGTACTTC
d_gene: TRBD2; v_gene: TRBV4-2; j_gene: TRBJ2-5; abundance: -; CDR3aa: CASSQRLAGVGETQYF; CDR3nt: TGTGCCAGCAGCCAAAGACTAGCGGGAGTAGGAGAGACCCAGTACTTC
d_gene: -; v_gene: TRBV20-1; j_gene: TRBJ2-2; abundance: -; CDR3aa: CSAPRAGELFF; CDR3nt: TGCAGTGCTCCCAGAGCGGGGGAGCTGTTTTTT
d_gene: TRBD1; v_gene: TRBV27; j_gene: TRBJ1-2; abundance: -; CDR3aa: CASSPTGGAGYGYTF; CDR3nt: TGTGCCAGCAGTCCAACAGGGGGCGCGGGCTATGGCTACACCTTC
d_gene: -; v_gene: TRBV7-2; j_gene: TRBJ1-2; abundance: -; CDR3aa: CASSFRGVDGYTF; CDR3nt: TGTGCCAGCAGCTTCCGTGGGGTAGATGGCTACACCTTC
d_gene: TRBD2; v_gene: TRBV20-1; j_gene: TRBJ2-1; abundance: -; CDR3aa: CSARPLERGVYNEQFF; CDR3nt: TGCAGTGCTAGACCCCTCGAGCGGGGGGTATACAATGAGCAGTTCTTC
d_gene: -; v_gene: TRBV3-1; j_gene: TRBJ1-6; abundance: -; CDR3aa: CASSARGGNSPLHF; CDR3nt: TGTGCCAGCAGCGCCCGGGGGGGTAATTCACCCCTCCACTTT
d_gene: -; v_gene: TRBV20-1; j_gene: TRBJ1-1; abundance: -; CDR3aa: CSARGFGLNTEAFF; CDR3nt: TGCAGTGCTAGAGGATTCGGTTTGAACACTGAAGCTTTCTTT
d_gene: -; v_gene: TRBV5-1; j_gene: TRBJ1-1; abundance: -; CDR3aa: CASSSGGGYTEAFF; CDR3nt: TGCGCCAGCAGCTCTGGGGGAGGGTACACTGAAGCTTTCTTT
d_gene: TRBD1; v_gene: TRBV13; j_gene: TRBJ2-3; abundance: -; CDR3aa: CASSSRDRGKDTQYF; CDR3nt: TGTGCCAGCAGCTCCAGGGACAGGGGCAAGGATACGCAGTATTTT
d_gene: -; v_gene: TRBV27; j_gene: TRBJ1-1; abundance: -; CDR3aa: CASSLIRDRGYTEAFF; CDR3nt: TGTGCCAGCAGTTTGATCCGGGACCGAGGGTACACTGAAGCTTTCTTT
d_gene: -; v_gene: TRBV29-1; j_gene: TRBJ1-2; abundance: -; CDR3aa: CSVESSDGYTF; CDR3nt: TGCAGCGTTGAAAGTAGTGATGGCTACACCTTC
d_gene: -; v_gene: TRBV20-1; j_gene: TRBJ1-5; abundance: -; CDR3aa: CSASLDGYSNQPQHF; CDR3nt: TGCAGTGCTAGCCTCGACGGGTATAGCAATCAGCCCCAGCATTTT
d_gene: TRBD2; v_gene: TRBV27; j_gene: TRBJ2-1; abundance: -; CDR3aa: CASSLSRLAGVEQFF; CDR3nt: TGTGCCAGCAGTTTATCGCGACTAGCGGGAGTCGAGCAGTTCTTC
d_gene: -; v_gene: TRBV20-1; j_gene: TRBJ1-5; abundance: -; CDR3aa: CSAEQVDNQPQHF; CDR3nt: TGCAGTGCTGAACAGGTAGACAATCAGCCCCAGCATTTT
d_gene: -; v_gene: TRBV3-1; j_gene: TRBJ1-4; abundance: -; CDR3aa: CASSHYSDTNEKLFF; CDR3nt: TGTGCCAGCAGCCATTACAGCGATACTAATGAAAAACTGTTTTTT
d_gene: TRBD2; v_gene: TRBV13; j_gene: TRBJ2-7; abundance: -; CDR3aa: CASSPPGLAGGPYEQYF; CDR3nt: TGTGCCAGCAGCCCACCGGGACTAGCGGGGGGACCTTACGAGCAGTACTTC
d_gene: -; v_gene: TRBV12-5; j_gene: TRBJ1-3; abundance: -; CDR3aa: CASNGPYSGNTIYF; CDR3nt: TGTGCTAGTAACGGGCCCTACTCTGGAAACACCATATATTTT
d_gene: TRBD2; v_gene: TRBV5-1; j_gene: TRBJ2-1; abundance: -; CDR3aa: CASSFFEAATMLAGIGNEQFF; CDR3nt: TGCGCCAGCAGCTTCTTCGAGGCAGCTACTATGCTAGCGGGTATTGGAAATGAGCAGTTCTTC
d_gene: -; v_gene: TRBV15; j_gene: TRBJ2-3; abundance: -; CDR3aa: CATSGGRSSSDTQYF; CDR3nt: TGTGCCACCAGCGGAGGGAGGTCTAGTTCAGATACGCAGTATTTT
d_gene: TRBD1; v_gene: TRBV7-7; j_gene: TRBJ2-5; abundance: -; CDR3aa: CASSRQGSPQETQYF; CDR3nt: TGTGCTAGCAGCCGACAGGGTAGCCCTCAAGAGACCCAGTACTTC
d_gene: TRBD1; v_gene: TRBV5-6; j_gene: TRBJ2-1; abundance: -; CDR3aa: CASSPGQGAVEQFF; CDR3nt: TGTGCCAGCAGCCCGGGACAGGGGGCTGTTGAGCAGTTCTTC
d_gene: -; v_gene: TRBV5-6; j_gene: TRBJ2-4; abundance: once; CDR3aa: CASSLNGGMDIQYF; CDR3nt: TGTGCCAGCAGCTTAAATGGGGGGATGGACATTCAGTACTTC
d_gene: -; v_gene: TRBV20-1; j_gene: TRBJ2-1; abundance: -; CDR3aa: CSAGDVNEQFF; CDR3nt: TGCAGTGCTGGGGACGTCAATGAGCAGTTCTTC
d_gene: -; v_gene: TRBV4-1; j_gene: TRBJ2-5; abundance: -; CDR3aa: CASSQDGGRTEETQYF; CDR3nt: TGCGCCAGCAGCCAAGATGGGGGTAGGACAGAAGAGACCCAGTACTTC
d_gene: -; v_gene: TRBV27; j_gene: TRBJ2-7; abundance: -; CDR3aa: CASSLSPLGGAYEQYF; CDR3nt: TGTGCCAGCAGTTTAAGTCCCTTAGGGGGAGCCTACGAGCAGTACTTC
d_gene: TRBD2; v_gene: TRBV27; j_gene: TRBJ2-3; abundance: -; CDR3aa: CASSFRGRARNTQYF; CDR3nt: TGTGCCAGCAGTTTTCGGGGGAGGGCGAGAAATACGCAGTATTTT
d_gene: -; v_gene: TRBV30; j_gene: TRBJ1-4; abundance: -; CDR3aa: CAYQAPGHEKLFF; CDR3nt: TGTGCCTACCAAGCCCCAGGACATGAAAAACTGTTTTTT
d_gene: TRBD2; v_gene: TRBV19; j_gene: TRBJ2-1; abundance: -; CDR3aa: CASSTGLAGGPWDEQFF; CDR3nt: TGTGCCAGTAGCACCGGGCTAGCGGGAGGGCCTTGGGATGAGCAGTTCTTC
d_gene: -; v_gene: TRBV7-6; j_gene: TRBJ2-7; abundance: -; CDR3aa: CASSLGSSGLTYEQYF; CDR3nt: TGTGCCAGCAGCTTGGGGTCGTCGGGACTTACCTACGAGCAGTACTTC
d_gene: -; v_gene: TRBV20-1; j_gene: TRBJ2-1; abundance: -; CDR3aa: CSADPLKSSYNEQFF; CDR3nt: TGCAGTGCTGACCCCCTTAAGAGCTCCTACAATGAGCAGTTCTTC
d_gene: -; v_gene: TRBV4-1; j_gene: TRBJ2-7; abundance: -; CDR3aa: CASSSVQGEAYEQYF; CDR3nt: TGCGCCAGCAGTAGCGTGCAGGGTGAGGCCTACGAGCAGTACTTC
d_gene: TRBD1; v_gene: TRBV28; j_gene: TRBJ2-5; abundance: -; CDR3aa: CASSGDRVETQYF; CDR3nt: TGTGCCAGCAGCGGAGACAGGGTCGAGACCCAGTACTTC
d_gene: -; v_gene: TRBV15; j_gene: TRBJ2-3; abundance: -; CDR3aa: CATSRELGPRNTDTQYF; CDR3nt: TGTGCCACCAGCAGAGAACTTGGTCCTCGAAACACAGATACGCAGTATTTT
d_gene: TRBD2; v_gene: TRBV27; j_gene: TRBJ2-7; abundance: -; CDR3aa: CASSWGGDGLYEQYF; CDR3nt: TGTGCCAGCAGTTGGGGGGGGGACGGCCTCTACGAGCAGTACTTC
d_gene: -; v_gene: TRBV24-1; j_gene: TRBJ1-5; abundance: -; CDR3aa: CATSGRSGNQPQHF; CDR3nt: TGTGCCACCAGTGGCAGGTCGGGCAATCAGCCCCAGCATTTT
d_gene: -; v_gene: TRBV7-2; j_gene: TRBJ1-1; abundance: -; CDR3aa: CASSLAGRHTEAFF; CDR3nt: TGTGCCAGCAGCTTAGCAGGGAGGCACACTGAAGCTTTCTTT
d_gene: TRBD2; v_gene: TRBV27; j_gene: TRBJ2-7; abundance: -; CDR3aa: CASSLSRGGDDEQYF; CDR3nt: TGTGCCAGCAGTTTATCTCGGGGGGGCGATGACGAGCAGTACTTC
d_gene: TRBD1; v_gene: TRBV27; j_gene: TRBJ1-2; abundance: -; CDR3aa: CASSYTTGNGYTF; CDR3nt: TGTGCCAGCAGCTACACGACAGGGAATGGCTACACCTTC
d_gene: TRBD1; v_gene: TRBV18; j_gene: TRBJ2-3; abundance: -; CDR3aa: CASSHDRVPDTQYF; CDR3nt: TGTGCCAGCTCACACGACAGGGTCCCAGATACGCAGTATTTT
d_gene: TRBD1; v_gene: TRBV20-1; j_gene: TRBJ2-7; abundance: -; CDR3aa: CSAREARGPNYEQYF; CDR3nt: TGCAGTGCTAGAGAGGCCAGGGGGCCAAACTACGAGCAGTACTTC
d_gene: -; v_gene: TRBV9; j_gene: TRBJ1-4; abundance: -; CDR3aa: CASSSEGEKLFF; CDR3nt: TGTGCCAGCAGCTCAGAAGGGGAAAAACTGTTTTTT
d_gene: TRBD2; v_gene: TRBV6-4; j_gene: TRBJ2-3; abundance: -; CDR3aa: CASSASGSTDTQYF; CDR3nt: TGTGCCAGCAGTGCTAGCGGGAGCACAGATACGCAGTATTTT